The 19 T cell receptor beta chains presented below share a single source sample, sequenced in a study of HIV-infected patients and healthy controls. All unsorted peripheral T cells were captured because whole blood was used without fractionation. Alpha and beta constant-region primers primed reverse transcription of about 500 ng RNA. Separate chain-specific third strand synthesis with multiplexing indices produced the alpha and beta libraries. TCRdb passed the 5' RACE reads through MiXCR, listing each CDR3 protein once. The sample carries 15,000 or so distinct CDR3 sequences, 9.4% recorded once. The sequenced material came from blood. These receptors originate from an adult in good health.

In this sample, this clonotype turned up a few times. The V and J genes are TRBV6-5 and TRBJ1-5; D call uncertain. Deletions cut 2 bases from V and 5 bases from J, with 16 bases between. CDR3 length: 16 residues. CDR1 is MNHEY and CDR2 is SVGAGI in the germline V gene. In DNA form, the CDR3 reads TGTGCCAGCAGTTACGGAGGGCCCCCTAGTTATCAGCCCCAGCATTTT. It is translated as CASSYGGPPSYQPQHF.

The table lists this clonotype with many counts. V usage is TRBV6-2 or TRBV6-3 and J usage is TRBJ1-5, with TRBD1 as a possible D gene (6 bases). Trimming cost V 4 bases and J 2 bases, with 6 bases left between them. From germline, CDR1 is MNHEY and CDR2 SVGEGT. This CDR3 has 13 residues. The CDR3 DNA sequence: TGTGCCAGCAGTTCAGGGGGCAATCAGCCCCAGCATTTT. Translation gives CASSSGGNQPQHF.

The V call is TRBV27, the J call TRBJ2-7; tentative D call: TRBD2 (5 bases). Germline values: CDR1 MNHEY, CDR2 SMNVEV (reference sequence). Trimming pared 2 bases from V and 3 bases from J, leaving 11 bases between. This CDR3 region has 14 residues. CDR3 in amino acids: CASSLAEEFYEQYV. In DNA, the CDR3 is TGTGCCAGCAGTTTAGCGGAGGAGTTCTACGAGCAGTACGTC.

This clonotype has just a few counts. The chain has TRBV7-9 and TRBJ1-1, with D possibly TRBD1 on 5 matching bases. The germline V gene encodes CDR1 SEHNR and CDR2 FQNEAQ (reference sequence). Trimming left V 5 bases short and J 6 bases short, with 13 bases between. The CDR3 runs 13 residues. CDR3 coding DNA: TGTGCCAGCAGCCAACCTCAGGGCGCTGAAGCTTTCTTT. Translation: CASSQPQGAEAFF. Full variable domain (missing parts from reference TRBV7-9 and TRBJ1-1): DTGVSQNPRHKITKRGQNVTFRCDPISEHNRLYWYRQTLGQGPEFLTYFQNEAQLEKSRLLSDRFSAERPKGSFSTLEIQRTEQGDSAMYLCASSQPQGAEAFFGQGTRLTVV.

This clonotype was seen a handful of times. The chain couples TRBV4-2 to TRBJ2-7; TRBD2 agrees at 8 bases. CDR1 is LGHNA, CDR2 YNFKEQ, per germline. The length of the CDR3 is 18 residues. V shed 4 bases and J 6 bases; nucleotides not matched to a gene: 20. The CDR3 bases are TGTGCCAGCAGCCTAGGGGCTAGCGGGTACGGGATAGGGGGCGAGCAGTACTTC. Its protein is CASSLGASGYGIGGEQYF.

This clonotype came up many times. CDR3: CASSPTGRYGYTF. The CDR3 bases are TGTGCCAGCAGCCCCACAGGGCGCTATGGCTACACCTTC. The chain couples TRBV7-2 to TRBJ1-2, with D perhaps matching TRBD1 (6 bases). Germline V CDR1 and CDR2: SGHTA, FQGNSA. V shed 5 bases and J shed 4 bases, with 11 bases lying between them. There are 13 residues in the CDR3.

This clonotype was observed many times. CDR3 loop: CASEAGAWVGEQFF. As DNA, the CDR3 is TGTGCTAGTGAGGCGGGAGCCTGGGTTGGTGAGCAGTTCTTC. This rearrangement joins TRBV12-5 to TRBJ2-1; TRBD2 agrees at 7 bases. The CDR3 consists of 14 residues. CDR1 is LGHNT, CDR2 FRNRAP, per germline. The J segment lost 9 bases and the V segment lost 7 bases, leaving 12 bases of the junction unmatched. The full variable domain, in which reference TRBV12-5 and TRBJ2-1 provide the parts outside the CDR3, is DARVTQTPRHKVTEMGQEVTMRCQPILGHNTVFWYRQTMMQGLELLAYFRNRAPLDDSGMPKDRFSAEMPDATLATLKIQPSEPRDSAVYFCASEAGAWVGEQFFGPGTRLTVL.

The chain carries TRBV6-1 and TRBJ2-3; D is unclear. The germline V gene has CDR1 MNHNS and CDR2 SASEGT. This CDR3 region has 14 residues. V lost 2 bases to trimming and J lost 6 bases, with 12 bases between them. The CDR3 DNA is TGTGCCAGCAGTGAACCCAGTCCCCCCGATACGCAGTATTTT. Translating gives CASSEPSPPDTQYF.

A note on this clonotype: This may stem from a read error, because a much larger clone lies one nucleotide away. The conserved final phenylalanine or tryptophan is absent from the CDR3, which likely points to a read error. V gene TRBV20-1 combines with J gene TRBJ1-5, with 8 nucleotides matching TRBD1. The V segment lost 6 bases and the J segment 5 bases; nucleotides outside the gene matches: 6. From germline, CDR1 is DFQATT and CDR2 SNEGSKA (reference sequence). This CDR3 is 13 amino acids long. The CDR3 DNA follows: TGCAGTGCGACGCAGGGGGCAGATCAGCCCCAGCATTTG. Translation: CSATQGADQPQHL.

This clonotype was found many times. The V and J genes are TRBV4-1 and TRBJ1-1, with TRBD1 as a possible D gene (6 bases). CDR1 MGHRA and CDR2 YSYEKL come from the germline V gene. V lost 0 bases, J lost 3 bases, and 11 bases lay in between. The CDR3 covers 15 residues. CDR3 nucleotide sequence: TGCGCCAGCAGCCAAGACAGGGGCGGATACACTGAAGCTTTCTTT. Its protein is CASSQDRGGYTEAFF.

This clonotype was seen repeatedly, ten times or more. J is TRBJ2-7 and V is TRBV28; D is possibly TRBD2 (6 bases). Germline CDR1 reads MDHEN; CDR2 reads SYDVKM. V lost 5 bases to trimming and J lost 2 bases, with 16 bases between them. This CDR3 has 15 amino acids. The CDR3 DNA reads TGTGCCAGCAGTGGAGGGGCCTTAGATACCTACGAGCAGTACTTC. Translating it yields CASSGGALDTYEQYF.

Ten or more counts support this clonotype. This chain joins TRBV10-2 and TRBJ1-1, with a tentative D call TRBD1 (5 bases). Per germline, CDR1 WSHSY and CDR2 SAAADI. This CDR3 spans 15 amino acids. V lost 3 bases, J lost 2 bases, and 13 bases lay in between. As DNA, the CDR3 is TGCGCCAGCAGTGAACGGGACGTAGTAAACACTGAAGCTTTCTTT. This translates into CASSERDVVNTEAFF.

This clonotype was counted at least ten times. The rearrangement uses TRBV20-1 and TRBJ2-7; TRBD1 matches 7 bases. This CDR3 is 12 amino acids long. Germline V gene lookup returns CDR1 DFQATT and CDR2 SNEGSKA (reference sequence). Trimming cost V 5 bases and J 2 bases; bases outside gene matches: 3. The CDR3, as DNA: TGCAGTGCTCTAGGGACAGCCTACGAGCAGTACTTC. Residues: CSALGTAYEQYF.

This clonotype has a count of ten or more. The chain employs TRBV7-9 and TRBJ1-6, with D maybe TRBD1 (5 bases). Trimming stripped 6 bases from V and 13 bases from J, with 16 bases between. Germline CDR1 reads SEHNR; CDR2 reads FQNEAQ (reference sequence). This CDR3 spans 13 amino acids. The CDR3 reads CASRTAEGGPLHF. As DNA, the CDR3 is TGTGCCAGCAGGACAGCCGAGGGCGGGCCCCTCCACTTT. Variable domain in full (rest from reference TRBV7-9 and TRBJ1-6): DTGVSQNPRHKITKRGQNVTFRCDPISEHNRLYWYRQTLGQGPEFLTYFQNEAQLEKSRLLSDRFSAERPKGSFSTLEIQRTEQGDSAMYLCASRTAEGGPLHFGNGTRLTVT.

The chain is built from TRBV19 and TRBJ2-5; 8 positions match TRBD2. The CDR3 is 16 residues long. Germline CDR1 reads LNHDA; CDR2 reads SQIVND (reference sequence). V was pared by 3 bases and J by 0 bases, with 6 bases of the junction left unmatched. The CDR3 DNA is TGTGCCAGTAGTATCTGGGCTAGCGGGTACCAAGAGACCCAGTACTTC. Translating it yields CASSIWASGYQETQYF.

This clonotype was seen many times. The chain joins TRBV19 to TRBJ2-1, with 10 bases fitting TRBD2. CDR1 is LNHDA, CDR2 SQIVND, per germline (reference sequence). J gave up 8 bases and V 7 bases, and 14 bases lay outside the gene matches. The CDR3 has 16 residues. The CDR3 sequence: CASTTNPPGLADEQFF. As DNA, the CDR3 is TGTGCCAGTACGACGAACCCCCCCGGACTAGCGGATGAGCAGTTCTTC.

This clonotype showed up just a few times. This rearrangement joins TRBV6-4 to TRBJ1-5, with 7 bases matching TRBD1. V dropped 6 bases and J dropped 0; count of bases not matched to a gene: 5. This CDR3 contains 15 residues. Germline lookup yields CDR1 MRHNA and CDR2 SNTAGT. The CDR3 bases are TGTGCCAGCAGGGGGACAGTAAATAGCAATCAGCCCCAGCATTTT. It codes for CASRGTVNSNQPQHF.

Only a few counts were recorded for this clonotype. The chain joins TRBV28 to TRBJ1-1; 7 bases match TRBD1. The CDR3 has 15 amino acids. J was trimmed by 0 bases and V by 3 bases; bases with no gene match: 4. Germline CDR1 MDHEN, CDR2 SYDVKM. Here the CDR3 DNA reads TGTGCCAGCAGTTTTCAGGGGGACATGAACACTGAAGCTTTCTTT. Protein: CASSFQGDMNTEAFF.

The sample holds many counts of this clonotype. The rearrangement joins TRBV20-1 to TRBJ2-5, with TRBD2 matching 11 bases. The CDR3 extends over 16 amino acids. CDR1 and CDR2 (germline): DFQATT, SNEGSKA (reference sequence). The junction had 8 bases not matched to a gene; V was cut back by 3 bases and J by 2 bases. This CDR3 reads CSASGTSGKAQETQYF. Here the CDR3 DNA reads TGCAGTGCTAGTGGGACTAGCGGCAAAGCGCAAGAGACCCAGTACTTC.